Sequencing of this T cell receptor beta chain was carried out in a study of OX40 agonist ivuxolimab in advanced cancers. Study details: Subjects had a mean age of about 60 years, with a range of about 23 to 79; around 84% were male. Having had anti-PD-1, anti-PD-L1 or anti-CTLA-4 therapy before was allowed, and roughly 38% had some.

The length of the CDR3 is 14 residues. The junction had 5 bases not matched to a gene; V was cut back by 4 bases and J by 6 bases. The germline V gene has CDR1 SGHTA and CDR2 FQGNSA. The repertoire was sequenced with immunoSEQ multiplex PCR; TCRdb's copy has only in-frame clones and lacks some. The sample gives around 70,000 clones, 84% of which show up once; around 1.1% is in the top ten. Patients were ineligible given autoimmune disease history or systemic immunosuppression. Baseline, cycle 4 day 1, and cycle 7 day 1 were the blood sampling points. Sequences were derived from CD4+ or CD8+ T cells sorted from blood, sampled in a trial of the OX40 agonist ivuxolimab. The chain carries TRBV7-2 and TRBJ1-5, with 8 positions matching TRBD1. The receptor comes from an adult with an advanced solid tumor such as melanoma, head and neck, liver or kidney cancer. The CDR3 sequence: CASSSQGAGQPQHF. In DNA, the CDR3 is TGTGCCAGCAGCTCTCAGGGGGCAGGTCAGCCCCAGCATTTT.